This TCR beta chain was found in a study of T cell clusters in autoimmune cytopenias. The V gene's germline CDR1 is MNHEY and CDR2 SMNVEV (reference sequence). The CDR3 loop spans 14 amino acids. TRB was amplified by touch-down multiplex PCR, primer pools A and B combined. TCRdb reprocessed the multiplex PCR reads and reports one entry per CDR3 protein, with no DNA. This repertoire includes fewer than 4,500 distinct CDR3 sequences. TRB was amplified from about 250 ng of peripheral blood genomic DNA per sample. This clonotype shows up as medium-sized (0.01 to 0.1%) by frequency. The TCR sequence derives from a human donor with an autoimmune cytopenia or autoimmune hepatitis (not recorded which). Sample: peripheral blood. The rearrangement links TRBV27 to TRBJ2-2. The CDR3 sequence: CASSLRWSDGELFF.